This is a list of T cell receptor beta chains from one sample in a study of cytotoxic CD8 clonotypes in ibrutinib-treated CLL. The protocol was immunoSEQ multiplex PCR, while the TCRdb copy is restricted to in-frame clones and leaves out a portion. The sample has around 140,000 clones, roughly 76% seen once; the top ten hold around 5%. Source: PBMCs, taken after 24 months of ibrutinib treatment. The source is a human donor with chronic lymphocytic leukemia. Each CDR3 is given with its conserved first and last residue. The D gene is left open where the match is weak. A clone size is listed for some rows: how often the clone was seen (once, few, many), or a class if it is expanded.

V	D	J	size	DNA	CDR3
TRBV7-9	NA	TRBJ1-1	NA	TGTGCCAGCAGCCCACACGGGACCCGGGACACTGAAGCTTTCTTT	CASSPHGTRDTEAFF
TRBV29-1	TRBD1	TRBJ2-2	NA	TGCAGCGTCAAGGGGGCGCCTGGCACCGGGGAGCTGTTTTTT	CSVKGAPGTGELFF
TRBV29-1	NA	TRBJ2-6	NA	TGCAGCGTTGAGGTGGGGGGGCCTGGGGCCAACGTCCTGACTTTC	CSVEVGGPGANVLTF
TRBV18	NA	TRBJ1-5	once	TGTGCCAGCTCACGCGGGGTAAATCAGCCCCAGCATTTT	CASSRGVNQPQHF
TRBV29-1	NA	TRBJ1-1	few	TGCAGCGGGGTACGCACTGAAGCTTTCTTT	CSGVRTEAFF
TRBV28	NA	TRBJ1-2	few	TGTGCCAGCAGTAGAGGCAGCAACTATGGCTACACCTTC	CASSRGSNYGYTF
TRBV28	NA	TRBJ1-2	NA	TGTGCCAGCAGTCTGGACACCTATGGCTACACCTTC	CASSLDTYGYTF
TRBV7-9	NA	TRBJ2-5	NA	TGTGCCAGCACCCTGTTCAGCGGGGAGACCCAGTACTTC	CASTLFSGETQYF
TRBV6-6	NA	TRBJ2-1	NA	TGTGCCAGCAGTTACTCGGGGGGGCCCTCCTACAATGAGCAGTTCTTC	CASSYSGGPSYNEQFF
TRBV7-2	NA	TRBJ2-4	NA	TGTGCCAGCAGCTTAGGGACTACCAACATTCAGTACTTC	CASSLGTTNIQYF
TRBV30	TRBD1	TRBJ2-7	NA	TGTGCCTGGGGGAGAAGGACAGGGTGGGAGCAGTACTTC	CAWGRRTGWEQYF
TRBV10-2	TRBD2	TRBJ2-5	NA	TGCGCCAGCAGGGAGACTAGCACGACCCAGTACTTC	CASRETSTTQYF
TRBV27	NA	TRBJ2-2	NA	TGTGCCAGCAGTCGGACGGCGAACACCGGGGAGCTGTTTTTT	CASSRTANTGELFF
TRBV7-7	NA	TRBJ2-3	NA	TGTGCCAGCAGCCCCCATCAGGGCACAGATACGCAGTATTTT	CASSPHQGTDTQYF
TRBV7-9	NA	TRBJ1-4	NA	TGTGCCAGCAGCCGCGCGACTTGGACGACTAATGAAAAACTGTTTTTT	CASSRATWTTNEKLFF
TRBV9	NA	TRBJ2-5	NA	TGTGCCAGCAGCGTAGGTTCCGCGGTGGAGACCCAGTACTTC	CASSVGSAVETQYF
TRBV4-3	NA	TRBJ1-4	NA	TGCGCCAGCAGCCACCTATCGGGGACAAGATTAGGAAAACTGTTTTTT	CASSHLSGTRLGKLFF
TRBV2	TRBD1	TRBJ1-4	NA	TGTGCCAGCAGTGCATCGACAGGGTCCAATGAAAAACTGTTTTTT	CASSASTGSNEKLFF
TRBV27	NA	TRBJ1-1	few	TGTGCCAGCAGTGTTCAGGGGTTTACTGAAGCTTTCTTT	CASSVQGFTEAFF
TRBV11-2	TRBD1	TRBJ2-1	NA	TGTGCCAGCAGTACCATTACGGGACAGTATAACAATGAGCAGTTCTTC	CASSTITGQYNNEQFF
TRBV6-1	TRBD1	TRBJ1-3	once	TGTGCCAGCAGTGCCACAGGGGGAGGAAACACCATATATTTT	CASSATGGGNTIYF
TRBV7-6	TRBD2	TRBJ2-6	NA	TGTGCCAGCAGCCCGGGGGGGGCTGGGGCCAACGTCCTGACTTTC	CASSPGGAGANVLTF
TRBV18	TRBD2	TRBJ2-3	NA	TGTGCCACCCGGGCGGGGGGCACTAGCACAGATACGCAGTATTTT	CATRAGGTSTDTQYF
TRBV11-3	NA	TRBJ2-1	NA	TGTGCCAGCAGCTTAGTCACGGGTGAGCGGCAGTTCTTC	CASSLVTGERQFF
TRBV6-1	NA	TRBJ2-7	few	TGTGCCAGCAGCCCCGCGGGGCCCTACGAGCAGTACTTC	CASSPAGPYEQYF
TRBV13	NA	TRBJ1-6	NA	TGTGCCAGCAGCTTAGTCCCCGGAATGCCCCTCCACTTT	CASSLVPGMPLHF
TRBV7-3	TRBD2	TRBJ2-2	NA	TGTGCCAGCAGCCCCCGGAGCGGGAGGGTCCCCGGGGAGCTGTTTTTT	CASSPRSGRVPGELFF
TRBV28	NA	TRBJ2-5	NA	TGTGCCAGCAGCTCCGAGCAGATAGAGACCCAGTACTTC	CASSSEQIETQYF
TRBV10-3	NA	TRBJ1-1	NA	TGTGCCATCAAGGGAGATATGAACACTGAAGCTTTCTTT	CAIKGDMNTEAFF
TRBV7-3	TRBD2	TRBJ2-1	NA	TGTGCCAGCAGCTTAGGCGGGGGGACCCCTAACAATGAGCAGTTCTTC	CASSLGGGTPNNEQFF
TRBV9	TRBD1	TRBJ2-3	NA	TGTGCCAGCAGCGTAGCGGGACAGGGGTGGGCAGATACGCAGTATTTT	CASSVAGQGWADTQYF
TRBV28	TRBD2	TRBJ2-7	NA	TGTGCCAGCAGTTTCGTAGCGGGAGGGCCTCCGGGCTACGAGCAGTACTTC	CASSFVAGGPPGYEQYF
TRBV5-1	NA	TRBJ1-4	NA	TGCGCCAGCAGCTTGGCCGGTATAACTAATGAAAAACTGTTTTTT	CASSLAGITNEKLFF
TRBV5-4	TRBD1	TRBJ2-7	NA	TGTGCCAGCCAGGGGGCATCTTACGAGCAGTACTTC	CASQGASYEQYF
TRBV28	NA	TRBJ2-7	NA	TGTGCCAGCAGTTTCCAGGGGGGAACGGGCTCCTACGAGCAGTACTTC	CASSFQGGTGSYEQYF
TRBV6-1	NA	TRBJ1-1	NA	TGTGCCAGCAGGTCAGGTTCCCTGAGGGTCTTT	CASRSGSLRVF
TRBV27	NA	TRBJ1-5	few	TGTGCCAGCAGTTTATTGGCGGATCAGCCCCAGCATTTT	CASSLLADQPQHF
TRBV7-2	NA	TRBJ2-3	NA	TGTGCCAGCAGCCGGCGGGGGCCCATCACAGATACGCAGTATTTT	CASSRRGPITDTQYF
TRBV9	NA	TRBJ2-1	NA	TGTGCCAGCAGCGTAGACCTCCGGGGGAGTGAGCAGTTCTTC	CASSVDLRGSEQFF
TRBV27	TRBD2	TRBJ2-5	NA	TGTGCCAGCAGCGTGACTAGCGGGCGCCAAGAGACCCAGTACTTC	CASSVTSGRQETQYF
TRBV7-3	NA	TRBJ2-5	NA	TGTGCCAGCAGCCTAACCGGGAGCCTGCTTCAAGAGACCCAGTACTTC	CASSLTGSLLQETQYF
TRBV5-1	NA	TRBJ2-5	many	TGCGCCAGCAGGTTACAGCAAGAGACCCAGTACTTC	CASRLQQETQYF